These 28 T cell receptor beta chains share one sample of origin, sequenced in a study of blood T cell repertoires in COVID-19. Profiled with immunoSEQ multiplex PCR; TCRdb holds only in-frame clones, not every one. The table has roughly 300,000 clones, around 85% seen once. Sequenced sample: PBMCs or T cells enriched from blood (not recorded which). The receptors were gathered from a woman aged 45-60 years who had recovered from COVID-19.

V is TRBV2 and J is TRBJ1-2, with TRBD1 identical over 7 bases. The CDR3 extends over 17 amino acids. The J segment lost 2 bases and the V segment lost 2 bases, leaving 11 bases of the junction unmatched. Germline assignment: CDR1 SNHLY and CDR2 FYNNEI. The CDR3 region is CASSETRTGTVNYGYTF. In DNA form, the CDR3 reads TGTGCCAGCAGTGAAACAAGAACCGGGACAGTAAACTATGGCTACACCTTC.

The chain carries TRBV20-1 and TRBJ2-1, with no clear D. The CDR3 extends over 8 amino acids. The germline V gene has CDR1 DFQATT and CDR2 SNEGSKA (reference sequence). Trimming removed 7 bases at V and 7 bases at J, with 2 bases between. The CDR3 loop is CSVNEQFF. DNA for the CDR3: TGCAGTGTAAATGAGCAGTTCTTC.

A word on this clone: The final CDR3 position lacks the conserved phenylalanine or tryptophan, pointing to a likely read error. CDR3 region: CASRPDNRNTEAFL. The DNA for the CDR3 is TGTGCCAGCAGACCTGACAATAGGAACACTGAAGCTTTCCTT. The rearrangement links TRBV28 to TRBJ1-1, with D unclear. Trimming removed 6 bases from V and 1 base from J, with 12 bases in between. Germline assignment: CDR1 MDHEN and CDR2 SYDVKM. The CDR3 runs 14 residues.

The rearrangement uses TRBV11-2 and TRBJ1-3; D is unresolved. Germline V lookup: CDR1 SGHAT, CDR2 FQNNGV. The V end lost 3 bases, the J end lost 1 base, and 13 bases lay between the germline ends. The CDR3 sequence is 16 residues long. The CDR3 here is CASSFGALVSGNTIYF. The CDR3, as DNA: TGTGCCAGCAGCTTCGGAGCATTAGTGTCTGGAAACACCATATATTTT.

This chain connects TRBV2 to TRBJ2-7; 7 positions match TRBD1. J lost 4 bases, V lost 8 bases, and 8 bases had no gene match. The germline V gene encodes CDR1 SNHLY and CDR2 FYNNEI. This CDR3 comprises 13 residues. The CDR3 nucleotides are TGTGCCAGCCACACAGGGGTGGGGTACGAGCAGTACTTC. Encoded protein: CASHTGVGYEQYF.

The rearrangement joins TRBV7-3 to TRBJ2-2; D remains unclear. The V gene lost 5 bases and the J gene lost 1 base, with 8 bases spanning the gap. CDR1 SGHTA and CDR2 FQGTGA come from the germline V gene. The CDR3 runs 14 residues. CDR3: CASSPPGNTGELFF. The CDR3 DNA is TGTGCCAGCAGCCCACCGGGGAACACCGGGGAGCTGTTTTTT.

The CDR3 DNA follows: TGTGCCAGCAGCCAAGCCCTTTGGACAGGGCGCCAGCCCCAGCATTTT. It translates to CASSQALWTGRQPQHF. This chain uses TRBV4-2 with TRBJ1-5, with 8 bases lining up with TRBD1. Looked up from germline, CDR1 is LGHNA and CDR2 is YNFKEQ. This CDR3 has 16 residues. With 1 base clipped from V and 7 bases from J, the junction kept 9 bases outside the gene matches.

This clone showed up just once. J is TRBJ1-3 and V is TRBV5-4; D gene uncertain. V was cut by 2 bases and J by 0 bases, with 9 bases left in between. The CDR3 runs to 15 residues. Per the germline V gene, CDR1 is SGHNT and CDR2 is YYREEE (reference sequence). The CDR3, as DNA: TGTGCCAGCAGCTTAGCCCGTTCCTCTGGAAACACCATATATTTT. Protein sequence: CASSLARSSGNTIYF.

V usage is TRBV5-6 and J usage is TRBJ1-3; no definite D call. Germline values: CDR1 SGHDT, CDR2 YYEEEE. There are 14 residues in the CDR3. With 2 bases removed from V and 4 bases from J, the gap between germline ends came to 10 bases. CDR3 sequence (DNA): TGTGCCAGCAGCTTCGGTATGTCCGGAAACACCATATATTTT. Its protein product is CASSFGMSGNTIYF.

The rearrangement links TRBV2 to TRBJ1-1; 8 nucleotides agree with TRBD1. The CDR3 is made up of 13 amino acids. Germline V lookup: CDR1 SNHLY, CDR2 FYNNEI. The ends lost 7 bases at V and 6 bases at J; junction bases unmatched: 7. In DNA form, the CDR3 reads TGTGCCAGCAATACACAGGGGGTAGCTGAAGCTTTCTTT. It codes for CASNTQGVAEAFF. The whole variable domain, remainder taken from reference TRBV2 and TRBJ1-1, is EPEVTQTPSHQVTQMGQEVILRCVPISNHLYFYWYRQILGQKVEFLVSFYNNEISEKSEIFDDQFSVERPDGSNFTLKIRSTKLEDSAMYFCASNTQGVAEAFFGQGTRLTVV.

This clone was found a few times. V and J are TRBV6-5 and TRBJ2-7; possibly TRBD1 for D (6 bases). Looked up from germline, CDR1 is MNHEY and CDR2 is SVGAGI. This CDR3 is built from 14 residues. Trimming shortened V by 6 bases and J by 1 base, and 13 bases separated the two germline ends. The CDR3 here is CASRTPGQSYEQYF. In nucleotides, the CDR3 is TGTGCCAGCAGGACCCCGGGACAATCCTACGAGCAGTACTTC.

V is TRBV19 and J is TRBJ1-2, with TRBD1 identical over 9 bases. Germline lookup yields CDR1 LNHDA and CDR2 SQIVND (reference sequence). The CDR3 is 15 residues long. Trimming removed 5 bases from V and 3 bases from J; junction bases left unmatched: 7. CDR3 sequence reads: CASSSQGAYDYGYTF. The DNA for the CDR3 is TGTGCCAGTAGTTCACAGGGGGCTTACGACTATGGCTACACCTTC.

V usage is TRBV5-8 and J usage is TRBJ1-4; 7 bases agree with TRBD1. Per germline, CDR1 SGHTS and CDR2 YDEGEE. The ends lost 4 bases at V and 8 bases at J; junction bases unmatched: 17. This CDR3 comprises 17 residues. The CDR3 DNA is TGTGCCAGCAGCCCCGGGACAGCCTCTTCGGGAGACGAAAAACTGTTTTTT. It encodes CASSPGTASSGDEKLFF. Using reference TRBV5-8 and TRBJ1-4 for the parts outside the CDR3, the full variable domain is EAGVTQSPTHLIKTRGQQATLRCSPISGHTSVYWYQQALGLGLQFLLWYDEGEERNRGNFPPRFSGRQFPNYSSELNVNALELEDSALYLCASSPGTASSGDEKLFFGSGTQLSVL.

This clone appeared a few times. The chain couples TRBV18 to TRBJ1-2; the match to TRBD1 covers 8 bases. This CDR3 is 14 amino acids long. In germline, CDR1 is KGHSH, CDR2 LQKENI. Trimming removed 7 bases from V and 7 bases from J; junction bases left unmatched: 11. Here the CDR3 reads CASLSDRGVFGYTF. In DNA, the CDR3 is TGTGCCAGCTTATCTGACAGGGGCGTTTTTGGCTACACCTTC.

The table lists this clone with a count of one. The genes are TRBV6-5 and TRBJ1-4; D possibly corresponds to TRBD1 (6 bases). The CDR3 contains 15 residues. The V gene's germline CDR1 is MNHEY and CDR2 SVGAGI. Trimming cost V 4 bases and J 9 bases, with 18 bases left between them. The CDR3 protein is CASSSDRTMNKKLFF. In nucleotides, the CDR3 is TGTGCCAGCAGTTCAGACAGGACAATGAACAAAAAACTGTTTTTT.

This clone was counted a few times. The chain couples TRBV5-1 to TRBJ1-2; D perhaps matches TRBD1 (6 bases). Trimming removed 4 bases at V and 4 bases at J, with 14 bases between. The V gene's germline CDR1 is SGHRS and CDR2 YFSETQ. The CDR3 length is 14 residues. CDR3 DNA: TGCGCCAGCAGCCAAACCCAGGGGACCTATGGCTACACCTTC. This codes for CASSQTQGTYGYTF.

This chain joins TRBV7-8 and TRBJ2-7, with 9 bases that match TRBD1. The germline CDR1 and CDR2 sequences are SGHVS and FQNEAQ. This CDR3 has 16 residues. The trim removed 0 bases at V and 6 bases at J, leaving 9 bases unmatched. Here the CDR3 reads CASSLATPQGAREQYF. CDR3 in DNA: TGTGCCAGCAGCTTAGCCACTCCACAGGGGGCTCGCGAGCAGTACTTC.

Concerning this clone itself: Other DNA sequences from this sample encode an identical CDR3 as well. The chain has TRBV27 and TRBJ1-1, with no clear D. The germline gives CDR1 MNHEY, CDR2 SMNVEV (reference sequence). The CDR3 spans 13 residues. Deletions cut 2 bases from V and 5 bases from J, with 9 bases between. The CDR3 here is CASSLRGGTEAFF. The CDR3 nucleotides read TGTGCCAGCAGTTTAAGAGGAGGGACTGAAGCTTTCTTT.

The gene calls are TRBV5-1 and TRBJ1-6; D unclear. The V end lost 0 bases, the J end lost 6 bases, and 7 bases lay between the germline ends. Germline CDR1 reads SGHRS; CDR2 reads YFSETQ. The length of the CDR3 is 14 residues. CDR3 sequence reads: CASSLDPSNSPLHF. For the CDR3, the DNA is TGCGCCAGCAGCTTGGATCCTAGTAATTCACCCCTCCACTTT.

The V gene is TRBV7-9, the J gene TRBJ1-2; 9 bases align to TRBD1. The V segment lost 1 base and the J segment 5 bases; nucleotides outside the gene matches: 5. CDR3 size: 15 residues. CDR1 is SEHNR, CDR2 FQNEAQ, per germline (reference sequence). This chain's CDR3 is CASSLDVGTGYGYTF. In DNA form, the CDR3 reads TGTGCCAGCAGCTTAGATGTGGGGACAGGGTATGGCTACACCTTC.

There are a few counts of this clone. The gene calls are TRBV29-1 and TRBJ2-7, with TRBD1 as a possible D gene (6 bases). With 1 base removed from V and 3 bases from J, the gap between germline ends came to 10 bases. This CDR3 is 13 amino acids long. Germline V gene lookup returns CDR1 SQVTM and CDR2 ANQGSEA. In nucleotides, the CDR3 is TGCAGCGTTGAAGTGAGCAGGGGCTACGAGCAGTACTTC. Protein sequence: CSVEVSRGYEQYF.

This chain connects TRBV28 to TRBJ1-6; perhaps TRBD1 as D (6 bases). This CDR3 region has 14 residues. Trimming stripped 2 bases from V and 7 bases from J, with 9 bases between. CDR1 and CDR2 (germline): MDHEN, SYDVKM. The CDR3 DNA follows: TGTGCCAGCAGTTTAGGCGGGGGCAATTCACCCCTCCACTTT. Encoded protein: CASSLGGGNSPLHF.

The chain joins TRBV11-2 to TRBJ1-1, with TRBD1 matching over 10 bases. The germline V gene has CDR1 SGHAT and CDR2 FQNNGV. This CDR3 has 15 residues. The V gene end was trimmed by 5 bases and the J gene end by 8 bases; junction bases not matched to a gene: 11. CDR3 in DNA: TGTGCCAGCAGCCCGGCGACAGGGGGCAAAGTAGAAGCTTTCTTT. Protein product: CASSPATGGKVEAFF.

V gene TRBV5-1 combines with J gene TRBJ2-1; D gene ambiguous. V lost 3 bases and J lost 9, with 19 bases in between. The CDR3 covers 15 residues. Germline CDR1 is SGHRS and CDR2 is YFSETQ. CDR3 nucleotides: TGCGCCAGCAGCTCGCTTTCAGGCGACCTTGGTGAGCAGTTCTTC. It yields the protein CASSSLSGDLGEQFF.

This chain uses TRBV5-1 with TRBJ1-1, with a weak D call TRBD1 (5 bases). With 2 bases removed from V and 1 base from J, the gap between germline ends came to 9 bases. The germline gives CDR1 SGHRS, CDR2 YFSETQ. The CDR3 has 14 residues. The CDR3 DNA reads TGCGCCAGCAGCTTTCGTCAGGGGAACACTGAAGCTTTCTTT. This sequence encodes CASSFRQGNTEAFF.

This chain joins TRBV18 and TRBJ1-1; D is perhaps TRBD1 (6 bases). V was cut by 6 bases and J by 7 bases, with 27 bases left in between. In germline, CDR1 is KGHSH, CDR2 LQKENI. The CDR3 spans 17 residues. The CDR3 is CASSPVGARGVSYEAFF. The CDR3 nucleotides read TGTGCCAGCTCCCCGGTGGGGGCGCGAGGTGTATCTTATGAAGCTTTCTTT.

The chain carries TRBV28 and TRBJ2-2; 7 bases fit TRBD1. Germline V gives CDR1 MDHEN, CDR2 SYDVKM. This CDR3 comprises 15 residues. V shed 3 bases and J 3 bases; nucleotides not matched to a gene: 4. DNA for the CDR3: TGTGCCAGCAGTTTGAGGGGGCTGGACACCGGGGAGCTGTTTTTT. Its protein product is CASSLRGLDTGELFF.

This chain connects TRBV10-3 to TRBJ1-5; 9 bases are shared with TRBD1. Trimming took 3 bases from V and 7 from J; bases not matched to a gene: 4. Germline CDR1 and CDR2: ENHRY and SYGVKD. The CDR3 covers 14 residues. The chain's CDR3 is CAISEQGALQPQHF. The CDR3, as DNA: TGTGCCATCAGTGAACAGGGGGCCTTGCAGCCCCAGCATTTT.